The TCR beta chain under discussion was sequenced for a study of blood T cell repertoires in COVID-19. Background on the study: Sources were T cells, B-cell-depleted T cells, or PBMCs; the material itself was cDNA or gDNA.

The CDR3 loop spans 17 amino acids. Germline CDR1 reads MNHEY; CDR2 reads SVGEGT. V lost 0 bases and J lost 3, with 17 bases in between. Profiled with immunoSEQ multiplex PCR; TCRdb holds only in-frame clones, not every one. The table lists just over 300,000 clones, 89% of them singletons. The TCR was taken from a middle-aged woman who had recovered from COVID-19. The source material was PBMCs or T cells enriched from blood (not recorded which). The V gene is TRBV6-2 or TRBV6-3, the J gene TRBJ1-1; the D gene is possibly TRBD1 (6 bases). The CDR3 DNA reads as TGTGCCAGCAGTTACTCCCGGGGGGGCAGGTTGGACACTGAAGCTTTCTTT. Protein sequence: CASSYSRGGRLDTEAFF.